Following are 13 T cell receptor beta chains from one sample sequenced in a study of response to subunit inactivated influenza vaccine. Using its own MiXCR run on the RT-PCR reads, TCRdb lists one record per CDR3 protein. The sample records around 470,000 distinct CDR3 sequences, 6% to 9% being singletons. The sequences come from PBMCs from blood, collected roughly 24 months after vaccination. The receptors stem from a man between 50 and 70 years old who received an inactivated influenza vaccine.

This clonotype showed up just a few times. The V call is TRBV7-2, the J call TRBJ2-4; D unclear. V shed 2 bases and J shed 0 bases, with 11 bases lying between them. Germline V gives CDR1 SGHTA, CDR2 FQGNSA. The CDR3 spans 16 residues. The CDR3 loop is CASSLFTGLAKNIQYF. The DNA of the CDR3 is TGTGCCAGCAGCTTATTTACGGGTTTAGCCAAAAACATTCAGTACTTC.

This clonotype was picked up a small number of times. V and J are TRBV6-2 or TRBV6-3 and TRBJ1-1; D perhaps matches TRBD1 (5 bases). This CDR3 has 15 residues. Germline lookup yields CDR1 MNHEY and CDR2 SVGEGT. V lost 6 bases and J lost 3, with 17 bases in between. The CDR3 loop reads CASSLQASQDTEAFF. The CDR3 nucleotides read TGTGCCAGCAGCCTACAGGCTAGCCAGGACACTGAAGCTTTCTTT.

This clonotype was counted between two and nine times. The chain employs TRBV4-2 and TRBJ2-3; possible D gene TRBD2, 6 bases. This CDR3 contains 17 residues. V was trimmed by 0 bases and J by 7 bases, leaving 20 bases between them. Germline assignment: CDR1 LGHNA and CDR2 YNFKEQ. Here the CDR3 DNA reads TGTGCCAGCAGCCAAGACGATCATAGCGGTGTGTTAAATACGCAGTATTTT. This translates into CASSQDDHSGVLNTQYF.

This clonotype was observed a few times. This chain joins TRBV4-3 and TRBJ2-1; D is tentatively TRBD1 or TRBD2 (5 bases each). The length of the CDR3 is 13 residues. Germline assignment: CDR1 LGHNA and CDR2 YSLEER. Trimming took 6 bases from V and 6 from J, leaving 12 bases between them. In DNA, the CDR3 is TGCGCCAGCAGTTCATTCGGGGCCAATGAGCAGTTCTTC. Its translation: CASSSFGANEQFF.

There are many counts of this clonotype. V and J are TRBV28 and TRBJ2-5; possible D gene TRBD1, 6 bases. The CDR3 is made up of 14 amino acids. The ends were cut back, 3 bases at V and 2 bases at J, with 10 bases in the middle. CDR1 MDHEN and CDR2 SYDVKM come from the germline V gene. CDR3 sequence (DNA): TGTGCCAGCAGTTTTGGACAGCCGCAAGAGACCCAGTACTTC. Residues: CASSFGQPQETQYF.

This clonotype was recorded many times. The J gene is TRBJ2-7, the V gene TRBV7-2, with 10 nucleotides matching TRBD1. The CDR3 length is 15 residues. Unmatched junction bases numbered 6, after V lost 7 bases and J lost 0 bases. The germline V gene has CDR1 SGHTA and CDR2 FQGNSA. CDR3 coding DNA: TGTGCCAGCAAAGGGGACAGGGGTCCCTCCTACGAGCAGTACTTC. Encoded protein: CASKGDRGPSYEQYF.

This clonotype turned up a few times. The CDR3 loop is CASSLVRLLNTGELFF. The CDR3 DNA follows: TGTGCCAGCAGCTTAGTCCGCCTCCTGAACACCGGGGAGCTGTTTTTT. This chain uses TRBV7-2 with TRBJ2-2, with D hard to call. The CDR3 runs to 16 residues. Trimming left V 1 base short and J 1 base short, with 10 bases between. Germline assignment: CDR1 SGHTA and CDR2 FQGNSA. The entire variable domain, with the rest obtained from reference TRBV7-2 and TRBJ2-2, is as follows: GAGVSQSPSNKVTEKGKDVELRCDPISGHTALYWYRQSLGQGLEFLIYFQGNSAPDKSGLPSDRFSAERTGGSVSTLTIQRTQQEDSAVYLCASSLVRLLNTGELFFGEGSRLTVL.

This clonotype was detected a few times. CDR3 sequence reads: CASSQEDRANGYTF. The CDR3 DNA reads as TGCGCCAGCAGCCAGGAGGACAGGGCTAATGGCTACACCTTC. The chain is built from TRBV4-3 and TRBJ1-2; TRBD1 matches 8 bases. Germline CDR1 is LGHNA and CDR2 is YSLEER. Trimming took 3 bases from V and 6 from J; bases not matched to a gene: 6. CDR3 length: 14 amino acids.

The rearrangement uses TRBV11-2 and TRBJ2-1, with unresolved D. The CDR3 runs to 13 residues. Germline-derived CDR1 and CDR2 are SGHAT and FQNNGV. Trimming left V 0 bases short and J 3 bases short, with 3 bases between. The CDR3 nucleotides are TGTGCCAGCAGCTTAGAACTCTACAATGAGCAGTTCTTC. Amino acids: CASSLELYNEQFF.

This clonotype appeared many times. The V and J genes are TRBV28 and TRBJ2-1, with 8 bases aligning to TRBD1. V shed 2 bases and J 4 bases; nucleotides not matched to a gene: 7. The CDR3 is made up of 16 amino acids. Germline V lookup: CDR1 MDHEN, CDR2 SYDVKM. The CDR3 loop reads CASSLRRTGLYNEQFF. CDR3 coding DNA: TGTGCCAGCAGTTTACGGCGGACAGGGTTATACAATGAGCAGTTCTTC.

The table lists this clonotype with many counts. This sequence joins TRBV4-3 and TRBJ2-1, with D perhaps assigned TRBD1 or TRBD2 (5 bases each). V lost 0 bases and J lost 9, with 15 bases in between. Germline lookup yields CDR1 LGHNA and CDR2 YSLEER. The CDR3 length is 15 residues. The CDR3, as DNA: TGCGCCAGCAGCCAAGATTTAGATCAGAGGGGTGAGCAGTTCTTC. Its translation is CASSQDLDQRGEQFF.

This clonotype was picked up many times. The rearrangement uses TRBV27 and TRBJ1-1, with a weak D call TRBD1 (5 bases). Trimming pared 1 base from V and 5 bases from J, leaving 11 bases between. This CDR3 is 14 amino acids long. Germline CDR1 is MNHEY and CDR2 is SMNVEV (reference sequence). CDR3 amino acids: CASSLYAGRTEAFF. CDR3 DNA: TGTGCCAGCAGTTTATACGCAGGGAGAACTGAAGCTTTCTTT.

The CDR3 DNA sequence: TGTGCCAGCGCAGTTTTCAGGGGACCCTACGAGCAGTACTTC. It translates to CASAVFRGPYEQYF. The V call is TRBV6-1, the J call TRBJ2-7; D is perhaps TRBD1 (6 bases). The CDR3 loop spans 14 amino acids. Germline CDR1 MNHNS, CDR2 SASEGT. The V end lost 8 bases, the J end lost 2 bases, and 16 bases lay between the germline ends.